Following are 20 T cell receptor beta chains from one sample sequenced in a study of cytomegalovirus exposure and HLA in healthy donors (dated by TCRdb to 2017 to 2019). Libraries were made using the immunoSEQ multiplex PCR assay. Not all clones reach the TCRdb copy of this immuneACCESS table, which keeps in-frame sequences only. Checked studies attribute under half of the gap to unresolved V genes and leave the rest unexplained. This sample has 200,000 to 250,000 clones in its table, and about nine tenths of those were observed once. Around 1.1% of the sample rests with the top ten. Source material: PBMCs. The receptors were gathered from a woman aged 18-29 years in good health and CMV-seronegative.

The V call is TRBV2, the J call TRBJ2-1, with TRBD2 matching 14 bases. The CDR3 is made up of 15 amino acids. The ends lost 6 bases at V and 8 bases at J; junction bases unmatched: 6. CDR1 SNHLY and CDR2 FYNNEI come from the germline V gene. CDR3 loop: CASRPGTSGSDEQFF. CDR3 bases: TGTGCCAGCAGACCCGGGACTAGCGGGAGTGATGAGCAGTTCTTC.

The V and J genes are TRBV27 and TRBJ2-7, with a tentative D call TRBD1 (5 bases). V dropped 1 base and J dropped 5 bases, with 6 bases sitting between them. Germline V gene sequence: CDR1 MNHEY, CDR2 SMNVEV (reference sequence). The CDR3 is 12 amino acids. Here the CDR3 reads CASSLWGDEQYF. CDR3 sequence (DNA): TGTGCCAGCAGTTTATGGGGCGACGAGCAGTACTTC.

The chain uses TRBV15 and TRBJ2-2; 7 positions agree with TRBD2. With V trimmed by 3 bases and J by 5 bases, 3 bases remained unmatched. Germline values: CDR1 LNHNV, CDR2 YYDKDF (reference sequence). This CDR3 contains 14 residues. This CDR3 reads CATSSGLETGELFF. The CDR3 bases are TGTGCCACCAGCAGCGGACTAGAGACCGGGGAGCTGTTTTTT.

The rearrangement links TRBV19 to TRBJ1-4, with a tentative D call TRBD1 (6 bases). The CDR3 is made up of 13 amino acids. Trimming stripped 10 bases from V and 5 bases from J, with 14 bases between. Germline loops: CDR1 LNHDA, CDR2 SQIVND (reference sequence). The CDR3 DNA follows: TGTGCCATTGCAGGGGCCCGAAATGAAAAACTGTTTTTT. Translating gives CAIAGARNEKLFF.

This chain joins TRBV18 and TRBJ2-7; 7 bases are shared with TRBD2. The CDR3 runs to 14 residues. Germline V gene lookup returns CDR1 KGHSH and CDR2 LQKENI. Germline trimming cut 4 bases from V and 1 base from J; bases unmatched to any gene: 4. The CDR3 reads CASSLSSGSYEQYF. The CDR3 DNA reads as TGTGCCAGCTCACTGTCTAGCGGATCCTACGAGCAGTACTTC.

The V call is TRBV7-9, the J call TRBJ1-2; TRBD1 aligns across 7 bases. Germline trimming cut 4 bases from V and 8 bases from J; bases unmatched to any gene: 13. This CDR3 contains 15 residues. Looked up from germline, CDR1 is SEHNR and CDR2 is FQNEAQ (reference sequence). DNA for the CDR3: TGTGCCAGCAGCTCTCCGGACAGGTCCGTCTGGGGCTACACCTTC. It specifies CASSSPDRSVWGYTF.

V is TRBV7-9 and J is TRBJ2-2; 13 bases map to TRBD2. Germline CDR1 is SEHNR and CDR2 is FQNEAQ (reference sequence). The V and J ends lost 5 bases and 9 bases, in that order; junction bases with no gene match: 9. This CDR3 spans 16 amino acids. The CDR3 spells CASSPGLAGAWWELFF. The CDR3 nucleotides are TGTGCCAGCAGCCCCGGACTAGCGGGAGCTTGGTGGGAGCTGTTTTTT.

The rearrangement joins TRBV7-9 to TRBJ1-4; weak D call: TRBD1 (5 bases). Per the germline V gene, CDR1 is SEHNR and CDR2 is FQNEAQ (reference sequence). V lost 4 bases and J lost 8, with 23 bases in between. The CDR3 loop spans 17 amino acids. The CDR3 sequence: CASSSLAGRGGDEKLFF. The CDR3 DNA is TGTGCCAGCAGCTCCCTGGCCGGGAGGGGCGGAGACGAAAAACTGTTTTTT.

This chain joins TRBV6-1 and TRBJ2-7, with 8 bases identical to TRBD1. From germline, CDR1 is MNHNS and CDR2 SASEGT. This CDR3 has 15 amino acids. V shed 5 bases, J shed 3 bases, and the junction held 9 bases outside the gene matches. The CDR3 DNA sequence: TGTGCCAGCAGTTTCGTAAGGGACAGGAGCTACGAGCAGTACTTC. It translates to CASSFVRDRSYEQYF.

This chain joins TRBV4-1 and TRBJ2-7; 11 bases agree with TRBD2. This CDR3 region has 18 residues. V was clipped by 3 bases and J by 0 bases; unmatched bases: 10. The germline CDR1 and CDR2 sequences are MGHRA and YSYEKL. The chain's CDR3 is CASSHTSPTSGTSYEQYF. The CDR3 bases are TGCGCCAGCAGCCACACCAGCCCGACTAGCGGGACCTCCTACGAGCAGTACTTC.

This clone was seen just once. The CDR3 sequence: CASSICKDGQVNQPQHF. DNA of the CDR3: TGTGCCAGTAGTATCTGTAAAGATGGACAGGTCAATCAGCCCCAGCATTTT. V gene TRBV19 combines with J gene TRBJ1-5, with 7 bases fitting TRBD1. Unmatched junction bases numbered 11, after V lost 3 bases and J lost 3 bases. Germline CDR1 LNHDA, CDR2 SQIVND (reference sequence). CDR3 size: 17 residues.

This rearrangement joins TRBV19 to TRBJ2-7, with TRBD2 as a possible D gene (5 bases). Trimming pared 5 bases from V and 2 bases from J, leaving 13 bases between. The germline V gene encodes CDR1 LNHDA and CDR2 SQIVND (reference sequence). The CDR3 covers 14 residues. The CDR3 nucleotides read TGTGCCAGTAGTGCCCCGCGGAGGACCTACGAGCAGTACTTC. As protein: CASSAPRRTYEQYF.

A single count supports this clone. The chain employs TRBV28 and TRBJ1-5; 11 nucleotides match TRBD1. The germline CDR1 and CDR2 sequences are MDHEN and SYDVKM. The V gene end was trimmed by 6 bases and the J gene end by 8 bases; junction bases not matched to a gene: 12. The CDR3 covers 16 residues. This CDR3 is CASRPPGQGDLEPQHF. The CDR3, as DNA: TGTGCCAGCAGACCACCGGGACAGGGGGATTTAGAGCCCCAGCATTTT.

V and J are TRBV14 and TRBJ2-1, with D tentatively TRBD2 (5 bases). In germline, CDR1 is SGHDN, CDR2 FVKESK. V was trimmed by 4 bases and J by 6 bases, leaving 16 bases between them. The CDR3 has 15 residues. The CDR3 coding sequence is TGTGCCAGCAGCCCTAGCAGCGCCCCATTCAATGAGCAGTTCTTC. Amino acid sequence: CASSPSSAPFNEQFF.

The rearrangement joins TRBV11-3 to TRBJ1-4; 9 bases agree with TRBD1. The length of the CDR3 is 18 residues. Trimming removed 6 bases from V and 10 bases from J; junction bases left unmatched: 21. The germline V gene has CDR1 SGHNT and CDR2 YENEEA. The CDR3, as DNA: TGTGCCAGCAGTTTTATACCGGGACAGGGTCGGCTTAACCCAAAACTGTTTTTT. Its protein product is CASSFIPGQGRLNPKLFF.

The CDR3 DNA follows: TGTGCCTGGAGTACACCCTTAAACACTGAAGCTTTCTTT. It specifies CAWSTPLNTEAFF. This chain links TRBV30 with TRBJ1-1, with D unclear. This CDR3 contains 13 residues. Germline values: CDR1 GTSNPN, CDR2 SVGIG (reference sequence). The V gene lost 2 bases and the J gene lost 2 bases, with 9 bases spanning the gap. Combining the CDR3 with reference TRBV30 and TRBJ1-1 gives the whole variable domain SQTIHQWPATLVQPVGSPLSLECTVEGTSNPNLYWYRQAAGRGLQLLFYSVGIGQISSEVPQNLSASRPQDRQFILSSKKLLLSDSGFYLCAWSTPLNTEAFFGQGTRLTVV.

The V and J genes are TRBV30 and TRBJ2-3; 15 bases line up with TRBD2. CDR3 size: 18 residues. After removal of 4 bases from V and 1 base from J, the junction contained 9 bases not matched to a gene. Germline CDR1 reads GTSNPN; CDR2 reads SVGIG (reference sequence). The chain's CDR3 is CAWNQGLAGGSGTDTQYF. The CDR3 bases are TGTGCCTGGAATCAAGGACTAGCGGGAGGGTCCGGCACAGATACGCAGTATTTT.

The chain recombines TRBV27 with TRBJ2-7; weak D call: TRBD2 (5 bases). Between the trimmed V and J ends, which lost 10 bases and 1 base, there was a span of 11 bases. The germline CDR1 and CDR2 sequences are MNHEY and SMNVEV (reference sequence). The CDR3 covers 12 residues. The CDR3 region is CATRAVSYEQYF. In nucleotides, the CDR3 is TGTGCCACCAGAGCGGTGTCCTACGAGCAGTACTTC.

The chain recombines TRBV25-1 with TRBJ2-1, with 11 nucleotides matching TRBD2. V shed 6 bases and J 7 bases; nucleotides not matched to a gene: 8. Germline V CDR1 and CDR2: MGHDK, SYGVNS. This CDR3 is 15 amino acids long. Here the CDR3 reads CASSPTSGRMNEQFF. The CDR3 DNA follows: TGTGCCAGCAGCCCTACTAGCGGGAGAATGAATGAGCAGTTCTTC.

The chain uses TRBV6-1 and TRBJ1-2; D is ambiguous. The V gene lost 7 bases and the J gene lost 2 bases, with 17 bases spanning the gap. Per the germline V gene, CDR1 is MNHNS and CDR2 is SASEGT. The CDR3 runs 15 residues. In DNA, the CDR3 is TGTGCCAGCACCTTATTGCGGGGATGGAACTATGGCTACACCTTC. Its translation: CASTLLRGWNYGYTF.